This T cell receptor beta chain was sequenced during a study of T cells after yellow fever vaccination. Study findings and constraints: Abundant clonotypes from the bulk population could get into FACS-sorted repertoires as contaminants.

This clonotype was detected a few times. Its specificity is unknown. They built TCR cDNA with 5'RACE template switching, a step that put in a universal primer site and UMIs. TCRdb itself ran the 5' RACE reads through MiXCR, one entry per CDR3 protein. The data contain around 310,000 distinct CDR3 sequences, less than 4.5% of them singletons. Germline V gene data show CDR1 as SGHTA and CDR2 as FQGNSA. The CDR3 extends over 14 amino acids. With 0 bases removed from V and 7 bases from J, the gap between germline ends came to 7 bases. The clonotype comes from a man between 18 and 35 years old who received the YFV17D yellow fever vaccine. The sample in question was PBMCs, obtained on the day of the yellow fever booster vaccination. The rearrangement links TRBV7-2 to TRBJ1-6; tentatively, D is TRBD1 (6 bases). The DNA of the CDR3 is TGTGCCAGCAGCTTAGCAACAGGGAATTCACCCCTCCACTTT. This codes for CASSLATGNSPLHF.